The present entry profiles one T cell receptor beta chain with its context. Stated treatment: 15 to 20 received Ad26.COV2.S at low or high dose, single or two shots; roughly five received placebo; per-sample allocation not given. Sampling took place 63 days after the first vaccine or placebo injection. These data are taken from a study of Ad26.COV2.S vaccination and SARS-CoV-2 variants. This CDR3 spans 17 amino acids. CDR1 and CDR2 (germline): MDHEN, SYDVKM. V was pared by 1 base and J by 2 bases, with 6 bases of the junction left unmatched. Only in-frame clones appear in the TCRdb table, and some are missing; sequencing was by immunoSEQ multiplex PCR. The sample lists 240,000 or so clones; around 87% were seen once.

Source: peripheral blood, taken in a trial of Ad26.COV2.S vaccine versus placebo. This TCR derives from a person between 18 and 65 years old who received the Ad26.COV2.S COVID-19 vaccine or a placebo. This chain joins TRBV28 and TRBJ2-3, with TRBD2 matching over 10 bases. The CDR3 bases are TGTGCCAGCAGTTTATCTCTAGCGGGAGAGGCCACAGATACGCAGTATTTT. It translates to CASSLSLAGEATDTQYF.